This passage covers 23 T cell receptor beta chains from one sample sequenced in a study of blood T cell repertoires in COVID-19. The data were produced by immunoSEQ multiplex PCR, yet TCRdb's version contains in-frame clones alone and is incomplete. The sample includes almost 350,000 clones, 88% of them seen just once. Sequencing used PBMCs or T cells enriched from blood (not recorded which). The source of these receptors is a woman aged 25 to 39 who had been exposed to COVID-19.

The gene calls are TRBV18 and TRBJ2-7, with TRBD2 matching 9 bases. There are 16 residues in the CDR3. Germline V gene data show CDR1 as KGHSH and CDR2 as LQKENI. The trim removed 0 bases at V and 5 bases at J, leaving 8 bases unmatched. CDR3 nucleotide sequence: TGTGCCAGCTCACCACCATCGCGGGAGGGCTTCCACGAGCAGTACTTC. Translated: CASSPPSREGFHEQYF.

The chain has TRBV3-1 (or the pseudogene TRBV3-2) and TRBJ2-5; 9 bases are shared with TRBD1. This CDR3 spans 13 amino acids. V shed 4 bases and J 5 bases; nucleotides not matched to a gene: 2. The germline V gene has CDR1 LGHDT and CDR2 YNNKEL (reference sequence). This chain's CDR3 is CASSRGQGETQYF. For the CDR3, the DNA is TGTGCCAGCAGCCGCGGACAGGGGGAGACCCAGTACTTC.

The genes are TRBV14 and TRBJ2-3; 11 bases are shared with TRBD2. The CDR3 sequence is 17 residues long. Germline V gene sequence: CDR1 SGHDN, CDR2 FVKESK. The V segment lost 4 bases and the J segment 5 bases; nucleotides outside the gene matches: 11. In DNA, the CDR3 is TGTGCCAGCAGCCCACTAGCGGGAGAGCCCGGGGGAGATACGCAGTATTTT. Translating gives CASSPLAGEPGGDTQYF.

The V and J genes are TRBV2 and TRBJ2-6; 7 bases agree with TRBD2. This CDR3 region has 16 residues. V lost 1 base, J lost 4 bases, and 4 bases stayed unmatched. Germline CDR1 reads SNHLY; CDR2 reads FYNNEI. CDR3 DNA: TGTGCCAGCAGTGAAGGGGGAGGGGCCGGGGCCAACGTCCTGACTTTC. It codes for CASSEGGGAGANVLTF.

The chain links TRBV7-2 to TRBJ2-5; 7 positions match TRBD1. Germline V gene lookup returns CDR1 SGHTA and CDR2 FQGNSA. The CDR3 spans 17 residues. V lost 5 bases to trimming and J lost 5 bases; unmatched junction nucleotides: 17. Here the CDR3 reads CASSPRQGWPLGETQYF. CDR3 nucleotides: TGTGCCAGCAGCCCCCGACAGGGTTGGCCTCTGGGGGAGACCCAGTACTTC.

V is TRBV6-1 and J is TRBJ2-7, with 9 bases that match TRBD2. The CDR3 totals 15 residues. Germline CDR1 MNHNS, CDR2 SASEGT. V shed 0 bases and J 4 bases; nucleotides not matched to a gene: 4. Written as DNA, the CDR3 is TGTGCCAGCAGTGAAGCAAGCGGGAGGTTGTACGAGCAGTACTTC. It translates to CASSEASGRLYEQYF.

The rearrangement links TRBV30 to TRBJ2-1, with D unclear. The CDR3 is made up of 11 amino acids. Germline CDR1 reads GTSNPN; CDR2 reads SVGIG (reference sequence). Trimming cost V 1 base and J 7 bases, with 5 bases left between them. In DNA form, the CDR3 reads TGTGCCTGGAGTGGGGCAAATGAGCAGTTCTTC. It codes for CAWSGANEQFF.

The chain combines TRBV6-5 with TRBJ2-1, with 10 bases identical to TRBD1. Germline V gives CDR1 MNHEY, CDR2 SVGAGI. With V trimmed by 0 bases and J by 10 bases, 9 bases remained unmatched. The CDR3 is 16 residues long. Here the CDR3 reads CASSYSDGTGDREQFF. CDR3 in DNA: TGTGCCAGCAGTTACTCCGACGGGACAGGGGATAGGGAGCAGTTCTTC.

The chain employs TRBV29-1 and TRBJ1-3; tentatively, D is TRBD1 (5 bases). Trimming shortened V by 7 bases and J by 4 bases, and 11 bases separated the two germline ends. Germline lookup yields CDR1 SQVTM and CDR2 ANQGSEA. This CDR3 contains 12 residues. CDR3 nucleotide sequence: TGCAGCGCCGCAGGGTCAGGAAACACCATATATTTT. Translated: CSAAGSGNTIYF.

The chain is built from TRBV9 and TRBJ2-2; D is perhaps TRBD1 (6 bases). The V gene lost 1 base and the J gene lost 5 bases, with 18 bases spanning the gap. Germline-derived CDR1 and CDR2 are SGDLS and YYNGEE. The CDR3 is 17 amino acids. For the CDR3, the DNA is TGTGCCAGCAGCGTACCCTACCCAGGGGTCTCGACCGGGGAGCTGTTTTTT. Translated: CASSVPYPGVSTGELFF.

This chain links TRBV7-8 with TRBJ2-1, with 9 bases that match TRBD1. The length of the CDR3 is 15 residues. In germline, CDR1 is SGHVS, CDR2 FQNEAQ. Germline trimming cut 8 bases from V and 4 bases from J; bases unmatched to any gene: 9. The DNA of the CDR3 is TGTGCCAGCTCCCAACGACAGGGGGTATACAATGAGCAGTTCTTC. Translation gives CASSQRQGVYNEQFF. The whole variable domain, remainder taken from reference TRBV7-8 and TRBJ2-1, is GAGVSQSPRYKVAKRGQDVALRCDPISGHVSLFWYQQALGQGPEFLTYFQNEAQLDKSGLPSDRFFAERPEGSVSTLKIQRTQQEDSAVYLCASSQRQGVYNEQFFGPGTRLTVL.

The chain couples TRBV28 to TRBJ1-2, with TRBD1 identical over 12 bases. Germline V CDR1 and CDR2: MDHEN, SYDVKM. CDR3 size: 14 residues. Germline trimming cut 5 bases from V and 8 bases from J; bases unmatched to any gene: 6. The CDR3 coding sequence is TGTGCCAGCAGTGAGGGACAGGGGGCGCGGGGCTACACCTTC. It is translated as CASSEGQGARGYTF.

On this clone: A read error may account for a junction end that differs from germline. The chain joins TRBV12-3 or TRBV12-4 to TRBJ2-4, with 7 nucleotides matching TRBD2. The CDR3 runs 12 residues. In DNA form, the CDR3 reads TGTGCCAGCGCGCTTAGGAGCGGGAATCTTCACTTC. It specifies CASALRSGNLHF.

J is TRBJ2-1 and V is TRBV10-2, with D possibly being TRBD2 (6 bases). The CDR3 length is 15 residues. Germline lookup yields CDR1 WSHSY and CDR2 SAAADI. V lost 6 bases, J lost 2 bases, and 14 bases lay in between. In DNA form, the CDR3 reads TGCGCCAGCAGGCTAGGGCTAGCGACCTACAATGAGCAGTTCTTC. It yields the protein CASRLGLATYNEQFF.

The chain carries TRBV5-1 and TRBJ2-7, with 11 bases aligning to TRBD1. V was clipped by 4 bases and J by 2 bases; unmatched bases: 2. This CDR3 is built from 14 residues. The germline gives CDR1 SGHRS, CDR2 YFSETQ. CDR3 DNA: TGCGCCAGCAGCGCGGGACAGGGGGCCTACGAGCAGTACTTC. It codes for CASSAGQGAYEQYF.

This chain uses TRBV18 with TRBJ1-5; D unresolved. Trimming removed 2 bases at V and 7 bases at J, with 9 bases between. There are 13 residues in the CDR3. Germline V gene sequence: CDR1 KGHSH, CDR2 LQKENI. The DNA of the CDR3 is TGTGCCAGCTCACCAGGGCAGCACCAGCCCCAGCATTTT. Amino acids: CASSPGQHQPQHF.

This chain uses TRBV28 with TRBJ1-2; 7 bases fit TRBD1. Germline-derived CDR1 and CDR2 are MDHEN and SYDVKM. Trimming at V came to 4 bases and at J to 4 bases, leaving 9 bases not matched to a gene. The CDR3 sequence is 15 residues long. The CDR3 is CASSSRDRTFYGYTF. The CDR3, as DNA: TGTGCCAGCAGTTCCCGGGACAGAACTTTCTATGGCTACACCTTC.

The rearrangement joins TRBV19 to TRBJ2-7, with D maybe TRBD2 (5 bases). Trimming cost V 11 bases and J 2 bases, with 16 bases left between them. The CDR3 spans 13 residues. Germline CDR1 is LNHDA and CDR2 is SQIVND (reference sequence). The CDR3 loop reads CAPPGGFTYEQYF. The CDR3 DNA follows: TGTGCCCCACCTGGCGGGTTTACCTACGAGCAGTACTTC.

V usage is TRBV9 and J usage is TRBJ2-7, with 10 nucleotides matching TRBD2. V shed 4 bases, J shed 0 bases, and the junction held 16 bases outside the gene matches. Germline V CDR1 and CDR2: SGDLS, YYNGEE. CDR3 length: 19 residues. The CDR3 coding sequence is TGTGCCAGCAGCCCAGGGGCTAGCGGGAGCCGGGCGAGCTCCTACGAGCAGTACTTC. Translated: CASSPGASGSRASSYEQYF.

The genes are TRBV30 and TRBJ1-6; D call uncertain. Per the germline V gene, CDR1 is GTSNPN and CDR2 is SVGIG (reference sequence). The CDR3 sequence is 13 residues long. V lost 1 base, J lost 9 bases, and 10 bases lay in between. CDR3 amino acids: CAWSGQTGSPLHF. As DNA, the CDR3 is TGTGCCTGGAGTGGCCAGACTGGTTCACCCCTCCACTTT.

The gene calls are TRBV28 and TRBJ2-5, with D tentatively TRBD1 (6 bases). This CDR3 comprises 15 residues. Trimming cost V 3 bases and J 5 bases, with 16 bases left between them. Germline values: CDR1 MDHEN, CDR2 SYDVKM. The CDR3 DNA follows: TGTGCCAGCAGTTTTAGGGGTACAGGGCCCGAGACCCAGTACTTC. Amino acids: CASSFRGTGPETQYF.

This rearrangement joins TRBV24-1 to TRBJ2-5, with a weak D call TRBD1 (5 bases). V shed 5 bases and J shed 0 bases, with 12 bases lying between them. Germline-derived CDR1 and CDR2 are KGHDR and SFDVKD. CDR3 length: 15 amino acids. The CDR3, as DNA: TGTGCCACCAGTGTCGCCCGGACAAACCAAGAGACCCAGTACTTC. Translating it yields CATSVARTNQETQYF.

This chain uses TRBV30 with TRBJ1-1, with 7 bases identical to TRBD1. The CDR3 length is 14 residues. The V gene's germline CDR1 is GTSNPN and CDR2 SVGIG (reference sequence). V gave up 5 bases and J gave up 0 bases; unmatched junction bases: 6. DNA for the CDR3: TGTGCCTGGGCTCCCGGGACAGTGAACACTGAAGCTTTCTTT. This translates into CAWAPGTVNTEAFF.